This TCR beta chain came from a study of cytomegalovirus exposure and HLA in healthy donors. Details on this clone: What it binds is unknown.

Study-wide findings and caveats: Later work found that TCR association rates differed between HLA loci; DRB1 had the most and HLA-C the fewest. V- and J-gene trimming of TCR beta was linked (in a later analysis) to a missense DCLRE1C variant.

Between the trimmed V and J ends, which lost 3 bases and 5 bases, there was a span of 10 bases. The CDR3 totals 13 residues. Germline CDR1 and CDR2: SGHAT and FQNNGV. With 60 Vbeta and 13 Jbeta primers, the PCR was carried out. TCRdb's copy holds only in-frame clones and misses some; the assay was immunoSEQ multiplex PCR. The sample shows approximately 190,000 clones, about 80% of them seen only once. Those who donated were healthy bone marrow donors. Despite likely unrecorded immune exposures, the donors were nominally healthy at the time of sampling. This rearrangement joins TRBV11-2 to TRBJ2-5, with D perhaps TRBD1 (5 bases). Sequenced input: PBMCs. The TCR comes from a woman aged 25 to 39 in good health and CMV-seropositive. Here the CDR3 DNA reads TGTGCCAGCAGCTTTGGCAGGGTGGAGACCCAGTACTTC. This gives the protein CASSFGRVETQYF.